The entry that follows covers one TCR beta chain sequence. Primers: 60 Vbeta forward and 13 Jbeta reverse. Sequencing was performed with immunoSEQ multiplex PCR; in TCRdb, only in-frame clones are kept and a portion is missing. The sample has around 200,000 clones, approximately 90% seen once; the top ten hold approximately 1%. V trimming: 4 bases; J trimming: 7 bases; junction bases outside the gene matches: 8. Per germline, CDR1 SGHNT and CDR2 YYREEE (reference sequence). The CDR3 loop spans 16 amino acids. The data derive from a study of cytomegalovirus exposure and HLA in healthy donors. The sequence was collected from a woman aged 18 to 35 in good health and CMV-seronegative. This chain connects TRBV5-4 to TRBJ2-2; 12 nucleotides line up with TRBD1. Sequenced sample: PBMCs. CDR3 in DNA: TGTGCCAGCAGCCCAGGGGACAGGGGGCTGGGCGGGGAGCTGTTTTTT. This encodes CASSPGDRGLGGELFF. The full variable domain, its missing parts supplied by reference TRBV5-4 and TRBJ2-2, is ETGVTQSPTHLIKTRGQQVTLRCSSQSGHNTVSWYQQALGQGPQFIFQYYREEENGRGNFPPRFSGLQFPNYSSELNVNALELDDSALYLCASSPGDRGLGGELFFGEGSRLTVL.